This passage covers 20 T cell receptor beta chains from one sample sequenced in a study of shared clonotypes between healthy human individuals. TCRdb's copy holds only in-frame clones and misses some; the assay was immunoSEQ multiplex PCR. The sample lists about 2 million clones, over 85% occurring once. CD45RO-negative, CCR7-selected cells formed the naive CD8 fraction, which excluded terminally differentiated effector memory CD45RA+ cells. Sequenced sample: naive CD8+ T cells sorted from blood. These TCRs come from a man between 18 and 35 years old in good health.

The chain uses TRBV27 and TRBJ1-1; no reliable D call. The CDR3 totals 13 residues. Trimming took 7 bases from V and 5 from J, leaving 14 bases between them. The V gene's germline CDR1 is MNHEY and CDR2 SMNVEV (reference sequence). CDR3 DNA sequence: TGTGCCAGCACCACCTTTGGGAGAACTGAAGCTTTCTTT. Translating gives CASTTFGRTEAFF.

V usage is TRBV2 and J usage is TRBJ2-5; perhaps TRBD2 as D (5 bases). The V gene's germline CDR1 is SNHLY and CDR2 FYNNEI. V dropped 2 bases and J dropped 4 bases, with 8 bases sitting between them. This CDR3 spans 13 amino acids. CDR3 sequence reads: CASSEHSVETQYF. CDR3 bases: TGTGCCAGCAGTGAACATAGCGTAGAGACCCAGTACTTC.

The V and J genes are TRBV4-1 and TRBJ2-2, with D unclear. Trimming removed 4 bases from V and 1 base from J, with 10 bases in between. CDR3 length: 15 residues. The V gene's germline CDR1 is MGHRA and CDR2 YSYEKL. CDR3 sequence: CASSPIHKNTGELFF. For the CDR3, the DNA is TGCGCCAGCAGCCCAATACACAAGAACACCGGGGAGCTGTTTTTT.

J is TRBJ2-7 and V is TRBV9, with 8 positions matching TRBD2. The CDR3 loop spans 15 amino acids. Germline-derived CDR1 and CDR2 are SGDLS and YYNGEE. The trim removed 4 bases at V and 2 bases at J, leaving 8 bases unmatched. Here the CDR3 DNA reads TGTGCCAGCAGCTCCGGGGGACTAGTACCCTACGAGCAGTACTTC. This encodes CASSSGGLVPYEQYF.

The table lists this clone with a count of one. Other DNA variants within this sample encode the same CDR3. V gene TRBV5-1 combines with J gene TRBJ2-7; no firm D call. Trimming took off 0 bases at V and 0 bases at J, with 7 bases between the two ends. This CDR3 region has 14 residues. CDR1 is SGHRS and CDR2 is YFSETQ in the germline V gene. This CDR3 reads CASSLDRSSYEQYF. Here the CDR3 DNA reads TGCGCCAGCAGCTTGGACCGGAGCTCCTACGAGCAGTACTTC.

The genes are TRBV6-1 and TRBJ2-7; a possible D gene is TRBD2 (6 bases). Germline-derived CDR1 and CDR2 are MNHNS and SASEGT. The ends were cut back, 1 base at V and 0 bases at J, with 13 bases in the middle. The CDR3 is 16 residues long. DNA for the CDR3: TGTGCCAGCAGTGAAGAGTGGGCGGGGAGCTCCTACGAGCAGTACTTC. It translates to CASSEEWAGSSYEQYF.

The V call is TRBV7-8, the J call TRBJ1-1; no definite D call. Trimming removed 4 bases at V and 1 base at J, with 7 bases between. This CDR3 is built from 13 residues. CDR1 and CDR2 (germline): SGHVS, FQNEAQ. The CDR3 loop is CASSSGQNTEAFF. The CDR3 bases are TGTGCCAGCAGCTCCGGTCAGAACACTGAAGCTTTCTTT.

This clone has just one count. The chain carries TRBV7-6 and TRBJ1-1, with D maybe TRBD1 (5 bases). V lost 5 bases to trimming and J lost 4 bases, with 14 bases between them. The CDR3 has 14 amino acids. CDR1 is SGHVS, CDR2 FNYEAQ, per germline. The CDR3 protein is CASSQRGGSTEAFF. The CDR3 DNA sequence: TGTGCCAGCAGCCAGAGGGGAGGGAGCACTGAAGCTTTCTTT.

This clone came up a few times. The identical CDR3 is also encoded by other nucleotide sequences in the sample. The chain has TRBV30 and TRBJ2-1, with D hard to call. CDR3 length: 11 residues. Germline CDR1 and CDR2: GTSNPN and SVGIG (reference sequence). Trimming cost V 4 bases and J 2 bases, with 3 bases left between them. CDR3: CAWTPYNEQFF. CDR3 nucleotide sequence: TGTGCCTGGACCCCCTACAATGAGCAGTTCTTC.

The chain uses TRBV7-9 and TRBJ2-7; TRBD1 aligns across 7 bases. The CDR3 is 13 residues long. Germline values: CDR1 SEHNR, CDR2 FQNEAQ (reference sequence). Trimming removed 5 bases from V and 6 bases from J; junction bases left unmatched: 7. Here the CDR3 DNA reads TGTGCCAGCAGCCCAGCCCAGGGGGTCGAGCAGTACTTC. Its translation is CASSPAQGVEQYF.

The rearrangement links TRBV9 to TRBJ2-3; 10 positions agree with TRBD2. The J segment lost 2 bases and the V segment lost 4 bases, leaving 7 bases of the junction unmatched. Germline-derived CDR1 and CDR2 are SGDLS and YYNGEE. This CDR3 has 16 residues. CDR3 nucleotide sequence: TGTGCCAGCAGCCCCGGGACTAGCGAAAACACAGATACGCAGTATTTT. This translates into CASSPGTSENTDTQYF.

The chain employs TRBV6-6 and TRBJ2-3; 8 bases align to TRBD2. This CDR3 comprises 13 residues. After removal of 7 bases from V and 4 bases from J, the junction contained 4 bases not matched to a gene. The germline gives CDR1 MNHNY, CDR2 SVGAGI (reference sequence). CDR3 bases: TGTGCCAGCAAGGGGACTAGTGCAGATACGCAGTATTTT. Its translation: CASKGTSADTQYF.

This chain links TRBV4-3 with TRBJ2-7; a possible D gene is TRBD1 (6 bases). The CDR3 has 15 amino acids. Trimming took 4 bases from V and 7 from J, leaving 20 bases between them. Germline V CDR1 and CDR2: LGHNA, YSLEER. CDR3 protein: CASSPAGQGSYEQYF. The CDR3 DNA follows: TGCGCCAGCAGCCCTGCCGGGCAGGGGAGCTATGAGCAGTACTTC.

The genes are TRBV21-1 and TRBJ2-7; the table's D call TRBD1 went unverified against the DNA. TRBV21-1 is listed as a pseudogene. The CDR3 has 13 amino acids. CDR3: CASSNDRTHEQYF. The CDR3 coding sequence is TGTGCCAGCAGCAATGACAGGACCCACGAGCAGTACTTC.

Written as DNA, the CDR3 is TGTGCCAGCAGCCCGTCGACCAATAACAATGAGCAGTTCTTC. This sequence encodes CASSPSTNNNEQFF. J is TRBJ2-1 and V is TRBV7-9; D remains unclear. Trimming cost V 5 bases and J 5 bases, with 13 bases left between them. This CDR3 contains 14 residues. CDR1 and CDR2 from the germline V gene are SEHNR and FQNEAQ (reference sequence).

V usage is TRBV28 and J usage is TRBJ2-7; maybe TRBD2 (7 bases). The V gene's germline CDR1 is MDHEN and CDR2 SYDVKM. The CDR3 contains 15 residues. Trimming removed 5 bases at V and 5 bases at J, with 19 bases between. This CDR3 is CASSPRGGESDEQYF. The CDR3 DNA is TGTGCCAGCAGTCCGAGGGGGGGCGAATCAGACGAGCAGTACTTC.

The J gene is TRBJ2-7, the V gene TRBV4-1; TRBD2 agrees at 10 bases. V trimming: 4 bases; J trimming: 3 bases; junction bases outside the gene matches: 6. The CDR3 has 15 residues. Germline CDR1 is MGHRA and CDR2 is YSYEKL. For the CDR3, the DNA is TGCGCCAGCAGCCTGCAGCGGGAGGGCCACTACGAGCAGTACTTC. This gives the protein CASSLQREGHYEQYF.

The CDR3 region has the DNA TGCGCCAGCAGTCAAAGCCCCTGTCTCCTAGGACATAGCTCCTACGAGCAGTACTTC. It translates to CASSQSPCLLGHSSYEQYF. The chain couples TRBV23-1 to TRBJ2-7; the D gene is possibly TRBD1 (5 bases). TRBV23-1 is recorded as an ORF, its role being uncertain. Trimming left V 2 bases short and J 0 bases short, with 23 bases between. This CDR3 comprises 19 residues.

In nucleotides, the CDR3 is TGCAGCGTTGAAGGCAAAACAGGGGACCTCTATGGCTACACCTTC. This encodes CSVEGKTGDLYGYTF. This chain joins TRBV29-1 and TRBJ1-2, with 7 bases fitting TRBD1. The CDR3 spans 15 residues. V lost 1 base to trimming and J lost 4 bases; unmatched junction nucleotides: 9. Germline CDR1 reads SQVTM; CDR2 reads ANQGSEA.

The chain links TRBV9 to TRBJ2-1; a possible D gene is TRBD2 (6 bases). V gave up 5 bases and J gave up 2 bases, with 14 bases separating them. Per germline, CDR1 SGDLS and CDR2 YYNGEE. The CDR3 is made up of 15 amino acids. The CDR3 here is CASSADYGPYNEQFF. In DNA form, the CDR3 reads TGTGCCAGCAGTGCGGACTATGGGCCCTACAATGAGCAGTTCTTC.